Listed below are T cell receptor beta chains from one sample, sequenced in a study of cytomegalovirus exposure and HLA in healthy donors. Measured with immunoSEQ multiplex PCR; TCRdb has only the in-frame clones, and not every one. The sample holds 100,000 to 150,000 clones, over 70% seen once. The sequenced sample consisted of PBMCs. The receptors originated from a woman aged 35 to 49 in good health and CMV-seronegative. Each CDR3 is given with its conserved first and last residue. D genes are given only for firm matches. A clone size is listed for some rows: how often the clone was seen (once, few, many), or a class if it is expanded.

J gene	clone size	D gene	V gene	CDR3 length	CDR3 protein	CDR3 DNA
TRBJ2-2	-	TRBD2	TRBV7-2	16	CASSLVGLARFGELFF	TGTGCCAGCAGCTTAGTGGGACTAGCAAGGTTCGGGGAGCTGTTTTTT
TRBJ2-6	-	TRBD1	TRBV27	17	CASSSRDRSSGANGLTF	TGTGCCAGCAGTTCCCGGGACAGGAGCTCTGGGGCCAACGGCCTGACTTTC
TRBJ1-1	-	-	TRBV5-8	14	CASSPQVGSTEAFF	TGTGCCAGCAGCCCTCAGGTCGGGAGCACTGAAGCTTTCTTT
TRBJ2-5	-	-	TRBV29-1	13	CSVQTDLQETQYF	TGCAGCGTTCAGACAGACTTACAAGAGACCCAGTACTTC
TRBJ1-5	-	TRBD1	TRBV6-5	14	CASGQGYSNQPQHF	TGTGCCAGCGGACAGGGATATAGCAATCAGCCCCAGCATTTT
TRBJ1-1	-	-	TRBV6-6	15	CASTLGGDLNTEAFF	TGTGCCAGCACTCTAGGGGGAGACCTGAACACTGAAGCTTTCTTT
TRBJ2-7	-	TRBD1	TRBV20-1	11	CSAGTGAEQYF	TGCAGTGCAGGGACAGGGGCCGAGCAGTACTTC
TRBJ1-2	-	-	TRBV19	15	CASSAVAGASYGYTF	TGTGCCAGTAGTGCCGTGGCAGGCGCCTCCTATGGCTACACCTTC
TRBJ2-7	once	-	TRBV9	14	CASSVDGRTYEQYF	TGTGCCAGCAGCGTAGATGGCAGAACCTACGAGCAGTACTTC
TRBJ2-5	once	TRBD1	TRBV5-5	13	CASSSRGQETQYF	TGTGCCAGCAGCTCCAGGGGGCAAGAGACCCAGTACTTC
TRBJ2-7	few	-	TRBV27	17	CASSSYPPMSRDYEQYF	TGTGCCAGCAGTTCTTACCCCCCAATGTCCCGGGACTACGAGCAGTACTTC
TRBJ2-7	-	-	TRBV19	14	CASSEGQPPYEQYF	TGTGCCAGTAGTGAGGGACAACCTCCCTACGAGCAGTACTTC
TRBJ2-5	once	-	TRBV6-4	16	CASSECWEAQLSAQYF	TGTGCCAGCAGTGAATGCTGGGAGGCGCAATTATCGGCCCAGTACTTC
TRBJ1-1	-	-	TRBV28	14	CASSLTGPNTEAFF	TGTGCCAGCAGTTTGACAGGTCCGAACACTGAAGCTTTCTTT
TRBJ1-2	-	-	TRBV7-9	13	CASSFDWETGYTF	TGTGCCAGCAGCTTTGACTGGGAGACTGGCTACACCTTC
TRBJ2-5	-	TRBD1	TRBV7-3	15	CASSPNRGSRETQYF	TGTGCCAGCAGCCCCAACAGGGGGAGTAGGGAGACCCAGTACTTC
TRBJ1-2	-	TRBD1	TRBV29-1	13	CSVDRGQGAGYTF	TGCAGCGTGGATCGGGGACAGGGGGCTGGCTACACCTTC
TRBJ2-1	-	TRBD2	TRBV27	16	CASSPVSGRDYNEQFF	TGTGCCAGCAGCCCAGTTTCCGGGAGGGACTACAATGAGCAGTTCTTC
TRBJ1-4	-	-	TRBV19	16	CASSPPDRTTNEKLFF	TGTGCCAGTAGCCCTCCTGACAGGACAACTAATGAAAAACTGTTTTTT
TRBJ2-1	-	-	TRBV11-2	14	CASSLAVSYNEQFF	TGTGCCAGCAGCTTAGCGGTCTCCTACAATGAGCAGTTCTTC
TRBJ1-1	-	-	TRBV27	16	CASSLQGQERNTEAFF	TGTGCCAGCAGTTTACAGGGGCAGGAGAGGAACACTGAAGCTTTCTTT
TRBJ2-3	-	TRBD1	TRBV9	17	CASSVVSGTGDRHTQYF	TGTGCCAGCAGCGTAGTTTCGGGCACAGGGGATCGACATACGCAGTATTTT
TRBJ2-3	-	TRBD2	TRBV5-1	16	CASSLALAGSTDTQYF	TGCGCCAGCAGCTTGGCTCTAGCGGGGAGCACAGATACGCAGTATTTT
TRBJ1-2	-	-	TRBV9	10	CASSGGGYTF	TGTGCCAGCAGCGGTGGCGGCTACACCTTC
TRBJ1-6	few	-	TRBV14	12	CASSHYGSPLHF	TGTGCCAGCAGCCACTACGGGTCACCCCTCCACTTT
TRBJ2-3	-	TRBD2	TRBV27	14	CASSFTSGADTQYF	TGTGCCAGCAGTTTTACTAGCGGCGCAGATACGCAGTATTTT
TRBJ2-3	-	-	TRBV25-1	17	CASSVAGTGSFTDTQYF	TGTGCCAGCAGTGTAGCAGGGACTGGGTCCTTCACAGATACGCAGTATTTT
TRBJ2-7	-	TRBD1	TRBV18	15	CASPPQTGGAYEQYF	TGTGCCAGCCCACCTCAGACAGGGGGGGCCTACGAGCAGTACTTC
TRBJ1-1	-	-	TRBV2	13	CASSDTANTEAFF	TGTGCCAGCAGTGATACAGCGAACACTGAAGCTTTCTTT
TRBJ2-7	-	TRBD2	TRBV19	14	CASKGTSGSYEQYF	TGTGCCAGTAAGGGGACTAGCGGCTCCTACGAGCAGTACTTC
TRBJ2-7	-	-	TRBV14	13	CASSHHRVPEQYF	TGTGCCAGCAGCCATCACAGGGTCCCCGAGCAGTACTTC
TRBJ1-1	-	-	TRBV2	14	CASSASQGGTEAFF	TGTGCCAGCAGTGCAAGCCAGGGAGGTACTGAAGCTTTCTTT
TRBJ1-3	-	-	TRBV30	14	CAWSVREPGNTIYF	TGTGCCTGGAGTGTACGGGAACCTGGAAACACCATATATTTT
TRBJ1-6	few	TRBD1	TRBV25-1	12	CATTGGGSPLHF	TGTGCTACGACAGGGGGCGGTTCACCCCTCCACTTT
TRBJ2-1	few	-	TRBV27	14	CASSSGHKGNEQFF	TGTGCCAGCAGCAGCGGGCACAAGGGCAATGAGCAGTTCTTC
TRBJ2-5	-	-	TRBV20-1	11	CSLDSAETQYF	TGTAGCCTAGACTCCGCGGAGACCCAGTACTTC
TRBJ2-3	-	TRBD2	TRBV11-2	17	CASRGGAGGSSTDTQYF	TGTGCCAGCAGAGGCGGGGCGGGGGGGAGTAGCACAGATACGCAGTATTTT
TRBJ2-7	-	TRBD1	TRBV18	14	CASSPGTGVNEQYF	TGTGCCAGCTCTCCCGGGACAGGGGTCAACGAGCAGTACTTC
TRBJ1-5	-	TRBD1	TRBV7-9	16	CASSLSTAGTDQPQHF	TGTGCCAGCAGCTTATCTACGGCCGGGACAGATCAGCCCCAGCATTTT
TRBJ2-5	-	TRBD2	TRBV15	16	CATSREPGGARETQYF	TGTGCCACCAGCAGAGAACCCGGGGGGGCTCGGGAGACCCAGTACTTC
TRBJ2-1	once	TRBD1	TRBV7-9	16	CASSHPGTGKDNEQFF	TGTGCCAGCAGCCATCCCGGGACAGGGAAAGACAATGAGCAGTTCTTC